The rows below give T cell receptor beta chains drawn from one sample of a study of shared clonotypes between healthy human individuals. Produced via immunoSEQ multiplex PCR; TCRdb's table is partial and in-frame only. The sample lists approximately 1,500,000 clones; 95% to 99% were seen once. Sequencing input: naive CD4+ T cells sorted from blood. Receptor source: a man aged 30 to 45 in good health. Both conserved end residues are part of each CDR3. Each record gives: CDR3 protein, CDR3 DNA, D gene, CDR3 length, clone size, V gene, J gene. A D gene is named only where the DNA matches it firmly. Clone size is not always given. Where it is, it says once, few, many or a class for expanded clones.

CASSPSSRHEQYF,TGTGCCAGCTCCCCGTCTAGCCGCCACGAGCAGTACTTC,.,13,.,TRBV7-3,TRBJ2-7
CASSKIETDGGGYTF,TGTGCCAGTAGTAAAATTGAAACGGACGGCGGGGGCTACACCTTC,.,15,.,TRBV19,TRBJ1-2
CASKPVRDRDSPYSNQPQHF,TGTGCCAGCAAGCCAGTCCGTGATCGGGACAGTCCTTATAGCAATCAGCCCCAGCATTTT,TRBD1,20,.,TRBV19,TRBJ1-5
CASSLEINQPQHF,TGTGCCAGCAGCTTAGAAATCAATCAGCCCCAGCATTTT,.,13,.,TRBV7-2,TRBJ1-5
CASSPTGSSYEQYF,TGTGCCAGCTCCCCGACAGGGAGCTCCTACGAGCAGTACTTC,TRBD1,14,.,TRBV18,TRBJ2-7
CASSPGAGNTIYF,TGCGCCAGCAGCCCAGGGGCTGGAAACACCATATATTTT,.,13,.,TRBV5-1,TRBJ1-3
CASSQGVGDSYYEQYF,TGCGCCAGCAGCCAAGGAGTGGGGGACAGTTACTACGAGCAGTACTTC,TRBD1,16,once,TRBV4-3,TRBJ2-7
CASRASMSSYNEQFF,TGTGCCAGCAGGGCTAGCATGAGCTCGTACAATGAGCAGTTCTTC,.,15,.,TRBV5-6,TRBJ2-1
CASSSVTYEQYF,TGTGCCAGCAGTTCGGTGACCTACGAGCAGTACTTC,.,12,once,TRBV28,TRBJ2-7
CASSPGKAYEQYF,TGTGCCAGCTCACCGGGAAAAGCTTACGAGCAGTACTTC,.,13,.,TRBV18,TRBJ2-7
CASSLGVGRAFF,TGTGCCAGCAGCTTAGGGGTAGGAAGGGCTTTCTTT,.,12,.,TRBV7-2,TRBJ1-1
CASSEYKGPATEAFF,TGTGCCAGCAGTGAATATAAGGGGCCAGCCACTGAAGCTTTCTTT,.,15,.,TRBV25-1,TRBJ1-1
CASSLTGFNQPQHF,TGTGCCAGCAGCCTGACAGGATTCAATCAGCCCCAGCATTTT,.,14,.,TRBV7-2,TRBJ1-5
CASSQHRVHSNQPQHF,TGTGCCAGTAGTCAACACAGGGTTCATAGCAATCAGCCCCAGCATTTT,.,16,.,TRBV19,TRBJ1-5
CASSPSAAAYEQYF,TGTGCCAGCTCACCTTCAGCGGCTGCCTACGAGCAGTACTTC,.,14,.,TRBV18,TRBJ2-7
CASSFAGQGVTDTQYF,TGTGCCAGCAGTTTTGCGGGACAGGGGGTCACAGATACGCAGTATTTT,TRBD1,16,.,TRBV2,TRBJ2-3